Shown below are 18 T cell receptor beta chains from a single sample sequenced in a study of CD4 T cell repertoires in COVID-19. Sequenced by immunoSEQ multiplex PCR; TCRdb stores in-frame clones only, minus some. The sample shows under 30,000 clones, about 94% of them seen only once. The memory T cells were sequenced right after ex vivo isolation, without culture. The source material was circulating follicular helper CD4+ T cells (cTfh) from blood, sampled before the COVID-19 pandemic. Receptors originate from a human donor who had COVID-19.

The rearrangement uses TRBV6-5 and TRBJ2-3, with D possibly TRBD1 on 5 matching bases. Germline CDR1 is MNHEY and CDR2 is SVGAGI. The CDR3 has 15 residues. Trimming took 0 bases from V and 11 from J, leaving 18 bases between them. CDR3 in amino acids: CASSYSTQDPVKQYF. CDR3 nucleotide sequence: TGTGCCAGCAGTTACTCGACACAGGATCCTGTGAAGCAGTATTTT.

The CDR3 sequence is CASSLIQGPLGSETQYF. CDR3 bases: TGTGCCAGCAGTCTGATTCAGGGTCCCCTGGGTTCAGAGACCCAGTACTTC. This chain links TRBV27 with TRBJ2-5; a possible D gene is TRBD1 (5 bases). CDR3 length equals 17 residues. V was clipped by 5 bases and J by 4 bases, with 23 bases between them. Germline CDR1 MNHEY, CDR2 SMNVEV (reference sequence).

This clone was seen a few times. The CDR3 bases are TGTGCCAGCAGCGAAGCGCCGGGACTAGTAGGCTACGAGCAGTACTTC. Translated: CASSEAPGLVGYEQYF. This chain connects TRBV5-8 to TRBJ2-7, with TRBD2 identical over 8 bases. With V trimmed by 4 bases and J by 3 bases, 12 bases remained unmatched. The germline CDR1 and CDR2 sequences are SGHTS and YDEGEE. The CDR3 runs 16 residues. The entire variable domain, with the rest obtained from reference TRBV5-8 and TRBJ2-7, is as follows: EAGVTQSPTHLIKTRGQQATLRCSPISGHTSVYWYQQALGLGLQFLLWYDEGEERNRGNFPPRFSGRQFPNYSSELNVNALELEDSALYLCASSEAPGLVGYEQYFGPGTRLTVT.

This chain connects TRBV11-3 to TRBJ2-5, with a possible D match to TRBD2 (6 bases). The J call may not be correct, given that the DNA end is closer to TRBJ2-7. Germline-derived CDR1 and CDR2 are SGHNT and YENEEA. The CDR3 is 14 residues long. The CDR3 is CASSPQRVSNEQYF. The DNA of the CDR3 is TGTGCCAGCAGCCCCCAGCGGGTCTCTAACGAGCAGTACTTC.

The V call is TRBV6-6, the J call TRBJ1-6, with D hard to call. V lost 2 bases, J lost 8 bases, and 10 bases lay in between. This CDR3 spans 14 amino acids. The V gene's germline CDR1 is MNHNY and CDR2 SVGAGI (reference sequence). DNA for the CDR3: TGTGCCAGCAGTTACCAGATATCCGATTCACCCCTCCACTTT. It specifies CASSYQISDSPLHF.

This clone was seen only once. V gene TRBV7-3 combines with J gene TRBJ2-5, with D maybe TRBD2 (5 bases). The V end lost 5 bases, the J end lost 5 bases, and 12 bases lay between the germline ends. Germline assignment: CDR1 SGHTA and CDR2 FQGTGA. The CDR3 runs 13 residues. The CDR3 spells CASSRGLGETQYF. The CDR3 nucleotides read TGTGCCAGCAGCCGGGGATTGGGGGAGACCCAGTACTTC.

The J gene is TRBJ1-5, the V gene TRBV10-2; D not resolved. The germline V and J ends were trimmed by 10 bases and 1 base, with 11 bases remaining between them. The germline CDR1 and CDR2 sequences are WSHSY and SAAADI. The CDR3 runs 13 residues. DNA for the CDR3: TGCGCCACCCCCGGGTCCAGCAATCAGCCCCAGCATTTT. This sequence encodes CATPGSSNQPQHF.

V and J are TRBV27 and TRBJ1-4; unclear D gene. Deletions cut 7 bases from V and 4 bases from J, with 16 bases between. In germline, CDR1 is MNHEY, CDR2 SMNVEV (reference sequence). The CDR3 extends over 15 amino acids. CDR3 nucleotides: TGTGCCAGCAAAGACGGGCAACGGGGTAATGAAAAACTGTTTTTT. Translation: CASKDGQRGNEKLFF.

The genes are TRBV14 and TRBJ2-7, with 7 bases lining up with TRBD2. V shed 2 bases and J 0 bases; nucleotides not matched to a gene: 19. The CDR3 totals 20 residues. CDR1 is SGHDN, CDR2 FVKESK, per germline. CDR3 sequence reads: CASSQSPREKAQSNSYEQYF. As DNA, the CDR3 is TGTGCCAGCAGCCAATCCCCGCGGGAGAAAGCGCAATCAAACTCCTACGAGCAGTACTTC.

The gene calls are TRBV7-2 and TRBJ1-3; D is unclear. CDR3 length equals 13 residues. Trimming cost V 4 bases and J 4 bases, with 8 bases left between them. Germline V gene sequence: CDR1 SGHTA, CDR2 FQGNSA. CDR3 sequence reads: CASSSSPGNTIYF. The CDR3 nucleotides are TGTGCCAGCAGCTCTTCCCCCGGAAACACCATATATTTT.

The rearrangement joins TRBV11-3 to TRBJ2-5, with D possibly matching TRBD2 (6 bases). The length of the CDR3 is 15 residues. Germline V gene sequence: CDR1 SGHNT, CDR2 YENEEA. With 0 bases removed from V and 3 bases from J, the gap between germline ends came to 11 bases. CDR3 region: CASSLEGTAEETQYF. Here the CDR3 DNA reads TGTGCCAGCAGCTTAGAAGGGACTGCTGAAGAGACCCAGTACTTC.

This rearrangement joins TRBV12-5 to TRBJ2-5, with 12 nucleotides matching TRBD2. The CDR3 contains 15 residues. Per germline, CDR1 LGHNT and CDR2 FRNRAP. V was pared by 5 bases and J by 5 bases, with 6 bases of the junction left unmatched. The CDR3 here is CASGPGLAGQETQYF. CDR3 nucleotide sequence: TGTGCTAGTGGTCCCGGACTAGCGGGACAGGAGACCCAGTACTTC.

The chain joins TRBV6-1 to TRBJ2-5, with 8 bases fitting TRBD2. V lost 9 bases and J lost 1; bases outside the gene matches: 7. The CDR3 consists of 14 residues. Germline V gene sequence: CDR1 MNHNS, CDR2 SASEGT. CDR3 in amino acids: CASGTGGAQETQYF. CDR3 bases: TGTGCCAGTGGGACCGGGGGGGCCCAAGAGACCCAGTACTTC.

The chain combines TRBV9 with TRBJ1-4; D remains ambiguous. This CDR3 spans 16 amino acids. Trimming pared 4 bases from V and 7 bases from J, leaving 20 bases between. CDR1 is SGDLS and CDR2 is YYNGEE in the germline V gene. The chain's CDR3 is CASSPTLRGVGEKLFF. In DNA form, the CDR3 reads TGTGCCAGCAGCCCCACCCTCCGAGGTGTGGGTGAAAAACTGTTTTTT.

The V and J genes are TRBV7-2 and TRBJ1-3; D remains ambiguous. The germline V and J ends were trimmed by 3 bases and 3 bases, with 6 bases remaining between them. The CDR3 extends over 13 amino acids. Looked up from germline, CDR1 is SGHTA and CDR2 is FQGNSA. The CDR3 coding sequence is TGTGCCAGCAGCTTCCGGAGTGGAAACACCATATATTTT. Protein sequence: CASSFRSGNTIYF.

V gene TRBV7-6 combines with J gene TRBJ2-7; 10 nucleotides match TRBD1. The junction had 5 bases not matched to a gene; V was cut back by 4 bases and J by 2 bases. The CDR3 length is 15 residues. The germline gives CDR1 SGHVS, CDR2 FNYEAQ. CDR3 DNA sequence: TGTGCCAGCAGCTCCGGGACAGGGGAGACCTACGAGCAGTACTTC. Protein: CASSSGTGETYEQYF. The variable domain in full, completed from reference TRBV7-6 and TRBJ2-7, reads GAGVSQSPRYKVTKRGQDVALRCDPISGHVSLYWYRQALGQGPEFLTYFNYEAQQDKSGLPNDRFSAERPEGSISTLTIQRTEQRDSAMYRCASSSGTGETYEQYFGPGTRLTVT.

The chain is built from TRBV5-1 and TRBJ1-5, with D maybe TRBD1 (6 bases). Trimming shortened V by 4 bases and J by 4 bases, and 15 bases separated the two germline ends. Germline V gives CDR1 SGHRS, CDR2 YFSETQ. The CDR3 is made up of 15 amino acids. The CDR3 region is CASSPGTTTNQPQHF. The CDR3 nucleotides read TGCGCCAGCAGCCCCGGGACAACAACAAATCAGCCCCAGCATTTT.

The chain couples TRBV6-1 to TRBJ1-4; the match to TRBD1 covers 11 bases. With V trimmed by 6 bases and J by 8 bases, 5 bases remained unmatched. In germline, CDR1 is MNHNS, CDR2 SASEGT. This CDR3 is built from 14 residues. DNA of the CDR3: TGTGCCAGCAGCCTCGGGACAGGGGGAGAAAAACTGTTTTTT. Its protein is CASSLGTGGEKLFF.